This TCR beta chain was sequenced in a study of blood T cell repertoires in COVID-19 (TCRdb year 2020). A note on the overall study: Samples from collaborators originated in the United States, Italy and Spain and spanned both the acute and convalescent phases of COVID-19. The material from the prospective study consisted of cDNA or gDNA derived from T cells, B-cell-depleted T cells, or PBMCs. Deeply sampled blood TCRbeta repertoires from subjects exposed to, actively infected with, or recovered from COVID-19 were included in the dataset. A freely available public database, intended as a resource for researchers studying the immune response to SARS-CoV-2, is where the repertoires were released. The samples were drawn from the first 160 participants of the ongoing ImmuneRACE study and from some 1,300 subjects provided by 6 global collaborators. Nearly every sample came with metadata listing a de-identified subject ID, COVID-19 status, age in years and sex. Where available, HLA class I and class II types were obtained from metadata supplied by the sample provider rather than from assay-based typing.

Taken from cysteine to phenylalanine, the CDR3 has 15 residues. Just CDR3 DNA is preserved here, 45 bases in frame from base 1. V has 4 bases trimmed and J has 4 bases trimmed; junction bases matching no gene number 9. CDR1 SGHNT and CDR2 YYREEE were looked up in the germline V gene (reference sequence). The immunoSEQ Assay, a bias-controlled multiplex PCR, was used to amplify TCRbeta CDR3 regions from genomic DNA. As for how the authors treated the data: The number of nucleated cells in each sample was estimated from the amplification of reference gene primers within the assay. To quantify the absolute abundance of each unique TCRbeta CDR3 rearrangement, sequence reads were collapsed and filtered. Productive Simpson clonality was computed per sample as the square root of Simpson's diversity index over productive rearrangements. Not all clones reach the TCRdb copy of this immuneACCESS table, which keeps in-frame sequences only. Checked studies attribute under half of the gap to unresolved V genes and leave the rest unexplained. For V, J and clone size, that table is used; D and trimming come from the DNA. Across this sample there are around 160,000 clones, with approximately 90% seen only once. The ten biggest clones cover approximately 2.2% of the sample.

Whole blood was collected in K2EDTA tubes by collaborating institutions according to the institutions' own protocols. For TCRbeta analysis, collaborator samples were shipped as frozen whole blood, as isolated PBMCs, or as DNA extracted from either sample type. The paper's findings and limits, for the study overall: The amount of clinical and demographic metadata varied by source and participant and was provided uncurated.

As regards this clone: It has no known antigen specificity. The record has no base qualities; no much larger clone is one base away.

Sequenced input: peripheral blood. The TCR originated in a man younger than 30 with acute or convalescent COVID-19. The sequence joins TRBV5-4 to TRBJ1-2; TRBD1 agrees with 8 junctional bases. The CDR3 corresponds to CASSPAGGQGYGYTF. The nucleotides read TGTGCCAGCAGCCCGGCAGGGGGCCAGGGCTATGGCTACACCTTC.